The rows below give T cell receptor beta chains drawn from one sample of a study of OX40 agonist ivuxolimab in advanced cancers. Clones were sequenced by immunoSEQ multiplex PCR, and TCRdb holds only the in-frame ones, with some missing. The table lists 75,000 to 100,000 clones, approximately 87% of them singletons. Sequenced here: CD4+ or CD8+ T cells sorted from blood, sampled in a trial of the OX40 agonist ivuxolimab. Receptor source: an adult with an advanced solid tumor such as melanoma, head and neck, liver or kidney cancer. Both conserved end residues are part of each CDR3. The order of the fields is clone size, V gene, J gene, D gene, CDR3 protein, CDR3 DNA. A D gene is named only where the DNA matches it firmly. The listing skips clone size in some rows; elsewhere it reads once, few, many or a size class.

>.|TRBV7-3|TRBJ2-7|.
CASSPGGTGGPNEQYF
TGTGCCAGCAGCCCAGGGGGGACGGGAGGGCCCAACGAGCAGTACTTC
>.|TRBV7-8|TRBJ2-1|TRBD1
CASSTIGTVYNEQFF
TGTGCCAGCAGCACCATCGGGACAGTATACAATGAGCAGTTCTTC
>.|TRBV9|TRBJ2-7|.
CASRPSTIRLSYEQYF
TGTGCCAGCAGGCCCTCCACTATACGCCTCTCCTACGAGCAGTACTTC
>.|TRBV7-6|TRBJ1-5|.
CASSSTPGLRDGSNQPQHF
TGTGCCAGCAGTTCTACCCCGGGGCTGCGAGATGGGAGCAATCAGCCCCAGCATTTT
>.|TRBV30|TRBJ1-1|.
CALGPGDGNTEAFF
TGTGCCTTAGGGCCAGGGGATGGGAACACTGAAGCTTTCTTT
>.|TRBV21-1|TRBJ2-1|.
CASSKKGSSHYSSYNEQFF
TGTGCCAGCAGCAAAAAGGGCAGCTCTCATTATAGCTCCTACAATGAGCAGTTCTTC
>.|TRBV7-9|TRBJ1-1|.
CASSLGGAGTEAFF
TGTGCCAGCAGCTTGGGGGGCGCGGGCACTGAAGCTTTCTTT
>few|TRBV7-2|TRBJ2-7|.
CASSLVDGSYEQYF
TGTGCCAGCAGCTTAGTGGACGGCTCCTACGAGCAGTACTTC
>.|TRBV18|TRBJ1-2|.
CASSLQGHQRGYTF
TGTGCCAGCTCACTCCAGGGGCACCAACGGGGCTACACCTTC
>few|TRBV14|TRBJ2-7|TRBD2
CASSQGSASGWQALGYEQYF
TGTGCCAGCAGCCAGGGGTCGGCTAGCGGGTGGCAAGCCTTGGGCTACGAGCAGTACTTC
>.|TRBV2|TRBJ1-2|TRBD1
CASSSGTGVSGYTF
TGTGCCAGCAGTTCCGGGACAGGGGTTTCCGGCTACACCTTC
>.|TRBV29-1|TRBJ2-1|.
CSVEVRGEGRNEQFF
TGCAGCGTTGAAGTAAGGGGGGAGGGAAGGAATGAGCAGTTCTTC
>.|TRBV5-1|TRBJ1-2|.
CASSSVLGGTYGYTF
TGCGCCAGCAGCTCCGTATTGGGGGGCACCTATGGCTACACCTTC
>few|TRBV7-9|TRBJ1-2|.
CASSPDTKNYGYTF
TGTGCCAGCAGCCCGGACACCAAAAACTATGGCTACACCTTC
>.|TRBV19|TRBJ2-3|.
CASKMSGGSTDTQYF
TGTGCCAGTAAAATGTCCGGGGGAAGCACAGATACGCAGTATTTT
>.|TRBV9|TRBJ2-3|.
CASSVGEQGTDTQYF
TGTGCCAGCAGCGTAGGTGAGCAAGGTACAGATACGCAGTATTTT
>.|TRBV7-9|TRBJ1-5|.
CASSPSGGEQPQHF
TGTGCCAGCAGCCCCTCTGGGGGGGAACAGCCCCAGCATTTT
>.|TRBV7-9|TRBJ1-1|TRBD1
CASRKTGDNTEAFF
TGTGCCAGCAGAAAGACAGGGGATAACACTGAAGCTTTCTTT
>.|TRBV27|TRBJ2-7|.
CASSSDSYEQYF
TGTGCCAGCAGCTCCGACAGCTACGAGCAGTACTTC
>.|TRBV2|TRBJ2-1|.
CASSVGGTTYNEQFF
TGTGCCAGCAGTGTCGGCGGGACAACCTACAATGAGCAGTTCTTC
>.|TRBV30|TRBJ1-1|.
CALNTEAFF
TGTGCCTTGAACACTGAAGCTTTCTTT
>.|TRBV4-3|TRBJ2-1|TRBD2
CASSRRLAGQPSEQFF
TGCGCCAGCAGCCGTCGACTAGCGGGACAACCAAGTGAGCAGTTCTTC
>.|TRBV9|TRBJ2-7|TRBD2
CASSALPTSGSSYEQYF
TGTGCCAGCAGCGCACTACCTACTAGCGGGAGTTCCTACGAGCAGTACTTC
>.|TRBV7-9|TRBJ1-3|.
CASSFRFSGNTIYF
TGTGCCAGCAGCTTTAGGTTCTCTGGAAACACCATATATTTT
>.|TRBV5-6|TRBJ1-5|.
CASSTDPEQPQHF
TGTGCCAGCAGCACCGACCCAGAGCAGCCCCAGCATTTT
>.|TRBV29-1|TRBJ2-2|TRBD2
CSVRSGSGDTGELFF
TGCAGCGTCCGTAGCGGGAGTGGGGACACCGGGGAGCTGTTTTTT